One and the same sample provided the 21 T cell receptor beta chains below, sequenced in a study of T-cell reconstitution after alpha-beta-depleted transplantation in children. Molecular barcoding with unique molecular identifiers was used for the TCRbeta library. A single record per CDR3 protein comes from TCRdb applying MiXCR to the PCR reads. This sample yields about 830,000 distinct CDR3 sequences, of which roughly 15% are seen a single time; under 6% belongs to the top ten. The material sequenced was PBMCs, mostly from graft donor cells, taken 360 days after TCRalphabeta/CD19-depleted stem cell transplant. The receptors originated from a male patient between 10 and 17 years old who had a stem cell transplant for acute lymphoblastic leukemia, so the T cells may come from the graft donor.

In its sample, this clonotype was seen a few times. The V gene is TRBV7-9, the J gene TRBJ2-5; perhaps TRBD1 as D (5 bases). Trimming pared 6 bases from V and 2 bases from J, leaving 10 bases between. Germline V gene data show CDR1 as SEHNR and CDR2 as FQNEAQ (reference sequence). This CDR3 is built from 13 residues. CDR3 in amino acids: CASRVGRQETQYF. In DNA, the CDR3 is TGTGCCAGCAGGGTGGGGCGGCAAGAGACCCAGTACTTC.

The chain links TRBV12-3 or TRBV12-4 to TRBJ1-1; tentative D call: TRBD1 (5 bases). The CDR3 sequence is 16 residues long. V lost 6 bases and J lost 4, with 21 bases in between. CDR3 bases: TGTGCCAGCAGCCCCGGACGGTGGGGGGTCCTCACTGAAGCTTTCTTT. Its protein is CASSPGRWGVLTEAFF.

This clonotype was seen a handful of times. This sequence joins TRBV28 and TRBJ2-7; D is undetermined. CDR1 MDHEN and CDR2 SYDVKM come from the germline V gene. The CDR3 runs to 12 residues. V dropped 9 bases and J dropped 1 base, with 10 bases sitting between them. In DNA form, the CDR3 reads TGTGCCAGTTCGGCGGCGTCCTACGAGCAGTACTTC. It is translated as CASSAASYEQYF.

This chain connects TRBV20-1 to TRBJ1-5, with D perhaps matching TRBD1 (6 bases). Germline-derived CDR1 and CDR2 are DFQATT and SNEGSKA (reference sequence). Trimming removed 2 bases at V and 3 bases at J, with 11 bases between. CDR3 length: 14 residues. CDR3 in amino acids: CSARTTGPNQPQHF. The DNA of the CDR3 is TGCAGTGCTAGAACGACAGGACCCAATCAGCCCCAGCATTTT.

This clonotype was observed a few times. The rearrangement uses TRBV7-3 and TRBJ2-1, with D hard to call. Per germline, CDR1 SGHTA and CDR2 FQGTGA. Trimming stripped 0 bases from V and 0 bases from J, with 9 bases between. The CDR3 runs 16 residues. CDR3 loop: CASSLTGGSSYNEQFF. The CDR3 DNA reads as TGTGCCAGCAGCTTAACGGGCGGCAGCTCCTACAATGAGCAGTTCTTC.

There are a few counts of this clonotype. Here the CDR3 reads CASSYIWAGGSYNEQFF. The DNA of the CDR3 is TGTGCCAGCAGTTACATTTGGGCGGGTGGTTCCTACAATGAGCAGTTCTTC. The chain combines TRBV6-5 with TRBJ2-1; possible D gene TRBD2, 5 bases. V lost 2 bases to trimming and J lost 1 base, with 15 bases between them. CDR1 MNHEY and CDR2 SVGAGI come from the germline V gene. The CDR3 extends over 17 amino acids.

This clonotype was seen many times. One end of the junction is discordant with germline, which a read error may explain. CDR3 sequence: CASSGGRALNEQFF. The CDR3 bases are TGTGCCAGCAGCGGAGGGAGGGCCCTGAATGAGCAGTTCTTC. This chain links TRBV5-1 with TRBJ2-1; 7 bases are shared with TRBD2. The CDR3 spans 14 residues. The germline gives CDR1 SGHRS, CDR2 YFSETQ.

This clonotype was counted between two and nine times. The CDR3 coding sequence is TGCGCCAGCAGCTTGGACTATGCAAAGACCCAGTACTTC. Amino acids: CASSLDYAKTQYF. The rearrangement links TRBV5-1 to TRBJ2-5; D is undetermined. V gave up 0 bases and J gave up 6 bases, with 9 bases separating them. The CDR3 extends over 13 amino acids. Germline-derived CDR1 and CDR2 are SGHRS and YFSETQ.

This clonotype appeared many times. This chain joins TRBV11-2 and TRBJ2-3, with D uncertain. The CDR3 is made up of 15 amino acids. The germline V and J ends were trimmed by 3 bases and 1 base, with 11 bases remaining between them. Germline lookup yields CDR1 SGHAT and CDR2 FQNNGV. CDR3 region: CASSFEGKGTDTQYF. The CDR3 DNA reads as TGTGCCAGCAGCTTCGAAGGAAAGGGCACAGATACGCAGTATTTT.

J is TRBJ2-1 and V is TRBV20-1; D is ambiguous. Trimming left V 3 bases short and J 0 bases short, with 15 bases between. The CDR3 is 16 residues long. Germline CDR1 is DFQATT and CDR2 is SNEGSKA (reference sequence). This CDR3 is CSASPLGGPSYNEQFF. The CDR3 DNA reads as TGCAGTGCTAGCCCCCTTGGTGGGCCCTCCTACAATGAGCAGTTCTTC.

The chain joins TRBV2 to TRBJ2-5; D is undetermined. V was trimmed by 10 bases and J by 3 bases, leaving 18 bases between them. The germline gives CDR1 SNHLY, CDR2 FYNNEI. The CDR3 covers 14 residues. The CDR3 is CATQLGLFEETQYF. The CDR3 DNA reads as TGTGCCACCCAACTCGGCCTCTTCGAAGAGACCCAGTACTTC.

The chain employs TRBV10-3 and TRBJ2-7; D unclear. Trimming took 10 bases from V and 5 from J, leaving 12 bases between them. Per germline, CDR1 ENHRY and CDR2 SYGVKD. CDR3 length: 11 residues. The CDR3: CATALGNEQYF. The CDR3 bases are TGTGCCACCGCCCTGGGGAACGAGCAGTACTTC.

The chain recombines TRBV6-5 with TRBJ1-5; unclear D gene. In germline, CDR1 is MNHEY, CDR2 SVGAGI. V gave up 4 bases and J gave up 4 bases, with 14 bases separating them. CDR3 length: 15 residues. CDR3 bases: TGTGCCAGCAGTTTTTCACGGTATGGGAATCAGCCCCAGCATTTT. As protein: CASSFSRYGNQPQHF.

The rearrangement links TRBV15 to TRBJ2-1; D is uncertain. V dropped 5 bases and J dropped 4 bases, with 12 bases sitting between them. CDR1 and CDR2 (germline): LNHNV, YYDKDF (reference sequence). The length of the CDR3 is 14 residues. CDR3 bases: TGTGCCACCAGCCTAGATGGCTCTTACAATGAGCAGTTCTTC. It is translated as CATSLDGSYNEQFF.

This clonotype occurred many times. This sequence joins TRBV15 and TRBJ2-7, with D possibly TRBD2 on 5 matching bases. V was shortened by 5 bases and J by 3 bases, with 14 bases between the two germline ends. The germline V gene has CDR1 LNHNV and CDR2 YYDKDF (reference sequence). This CDR3 spans 14 amino acids. The DNA for the CDR3 is TGTGCCACCAGCGAGCATAGAGGGTTCTACGAGCAGTACTTC. Translated, it gives CATSEHRGFYEQYF.

This clonotype has a handful of counts. V gene TRBV5-1 combines with J gene TRBJ1-1, with a weak D call TRBD1 (6 bases). V was shortened by 0 bases and J by 0 bases, with 9 bases between the two germline ends. The CDR3 extends over 15 amino acids. Germline loops: CDR1 SGHRS, CDR2 YFSETQ. The CDR3 region has the DNA TGCGCCAGCAGCTTGGTGACAGGCATGAACACTGAAGCTTTCTTT. It encodes CASSLVTGMNTEAFF.

The V gene is TRBV6-5, the J gene TRBJ2-5; weak D call: TRBD1 (5 bases). Trimming took 0 bases from V and 7 from J, leaving 12 bases between them. Germline assignment: CDR1 MNHEY and CDR2 SVGAGI. This CDR3 is 14 amino acids long. The CDR3 loop reads CASSYSNWGGTQYF. In nucleotides, the CDR3 is TGTGCCAGCAGTTACTCCAACTGGGGCGGGACCCAGTACTTC.

The sample holds a few counts of this clonotype. The J gene is TRBJ2-3, the V gene TRBV9; 12 bases fit TRBD2. Germline-derived CDR1 and CDR2 are SGDLS and YYNGEE. CDR3 size: 21 residues. V shed 1 base and J 1 base; nucleotides not matched to a gene: 16. The CDR3 bases are TGTGCCAGCAGCGTACCCAGGACTAGCGGGATGAGGGTCCGGGGCACAGATACGCAGTATTTT. Residues: CASSVPRTSGMRVRGTDTQYF. The whole variable domain, remainder taken from reference TRBV9 and TRBJ2-3, is DSGVTQTPKHLITATGQRVTLRCSPRSGDLSVYWYQQSLDQGLQFLIQYYNGEERAKGNILERFSAQQFPDLHSELNLSSLELGDSALYFCASSVPRTSGMRVRGTDTQYFGPGTRLTVL.

This clonotype came up a few times. V gene TRBV29-1 combines with J gene TRBJ1-2; 7 nucleotides match TRBD1. Germline lookup yields CDR1 SQVTM and CDR2 ANQGSEA. V lost 5 bases to trimming and J lost 7 bases; unmatched junction nucleotides: 13. This CDR3 region has 14 residues. This chain's CDR3 is CSVLGQPYGVGYTF. As DNA, the CDR3 is TGCAGCGTTTTGGGACAGCCCTACGGGGTTGGCTACACCTTC.

This clonotype was counted between two and nine times. The J gene is TRBJ2-1, the V gene TRBV7-6; 13 nucleotides agree with TRBD2. The CDR3 contains 17 residues. V lost 5 bases to trimming and J lost 6 bases; unmatched junction nucleotides: 10. Per the germline V gene, CDR1 is SGHVS and CDR2 is FNYEAQ. The DNA of the CDR3 is TGTGCCAGCAGCCTATGGACTAGCGGGAGAGCTAGCAATGAGCAGTTCTTC. Residues: CASSLWTSGRASNEQFF. Full variable domain (missing parts from reference TRBV7-6 and TRBJ2-1): GAGVSQSPRYKVTKRGQDVALRCDPISGHVSLYWYRQALGQGPEFLTYFNYEAQQDKSGLPNDRFSAERPEGSISTLTIQRTEQRDSAMYRCASSLWTSGRASNEQFFGPGTRLTVL.

This clonotype was seen many times. The J gene is TRBJ1-5, the V gene TRBV12-3 or TRBV12-4; the match to TRBD1 covers 8 bases. The trim removed 5 bases at V and 1 base at J, leaving 4 bases unmatched. This CDR3 is 15 amino acids long. The CDR3 sequence is CASSPRTGSNQPQHF. The DNA for the CDR3 is TGTGCCAGCAGTCCTCGGACAGGGAGCAATCAGCCCCAGCATTTT.